This T cell receptor (beta chain) was recovered during a study of Ad26.COV2.S vaccination and SARS-CoV-2 variants. Libraries were prepared by immunoSEQ multiplex PCR; TCRdb keeps only in-frame clonotypes and omits some of them. The table has about 350,000 clones, around 90% seen once. Germline values: CDR1 SGHNT, CDR2 YYREEE (reference sequence). The CDR3 has 14 residues. V was cut by 2 bases and J by 4 bases, with 12 bases left in between. The material sequenced was peripheral blood, taken after recovery from COVID-19. The rearrangement links TRBV5-4 to TRBJ1-2; no clear D gene. The receptor comes from a human donor who had recovered from COVID-19. Here the CDR3 DNA reads TGTGCCAGCAGCTTCTTTGGGGAGGGCTATGGCTACACCTTC. Protein: CASSFFGEGYGYTF.